The clone carrying this TCR beta chain has a count of ten or more. Each CDR3 protein is one row after TCRdb ran MiXCR on the 5' RACE reads. Among about 62,000 distinct CDR3 sequences listed, 30% were seen once. The CDR3 extends over 16 amino acids. CDR1 is MNHNS, CDR2 SASEGT, per germline. J was trimmed by 9 bases and V by 6 bases; bases with no gene match: 12. The rearrangement links TRBV6-1 to TRBJ1-6, with TRBD1 matching over 9 bases. The receptor's source is a female donor with breast cancer. The sequenced sample was tumor-infiltrating naive CD4+ T cells sorted from the breast tumor. Noted subset: naive CD4+ T cells, CD4+CD45RA+CD25-. CDR3 nucleotide sequence: TGTGCCAGCAGGGATTTACAGGGGGCTCTCCGTTCACCCCTCCACTTT. Translated, it gives CASRDLQGALRSPLHF.